The rows below give T cell receptor beta chains drawn from one sample of a study of blood T cell repertoires in COVID-19. Libraries were prepared by immunoSEQ multiplex PCR; TCRdb keeps only in-frame clonotypes and omits some of them. The repertoire has over 200,000 clones, roughly 87% of them found once; the top ten carry 1.5% to 2%. The sequencing input was peripheral blood. The source of these receptors is a man in his forties with active or convalescent COVID-19. Both conserved end residues are part of each CDR3. D genes are given only for firm matches. Some rows have no size entry. The others give once, few or many, or a class for an expanded clone.

J gene,V gene,D gene,clone size,CDR3 protein,CDR3 DNA
TRBJ1-5,TRBV28,.,.,CASIPGYNQPQHF,TGTGCCAGCATCCCAGGGTACAATCAGCCCCAGCATTTT
TRBJ2-5,TRBV27,TRBD2,once,CASTGLSGSGETQYF,TGTGCCAGCACAGGACTTAGCGGGAGTGGAGAGACCCAGTACTTC
TRBJ1-4,TRBV18,TRBD1,.,CASSLSPGQGSEKLFF,TGTGCCAGCTCACTAAGCCCGGGACAGGGAAGTGAAAAACTGTTTTTT
TRBJ2-2,TRBV5-1,TRBD2,.,CASSFQGTSAGELFF,TGCGCCAGCAGCTTCCAGGGGACTAGTGCCGGGGAGCTGTTTTTT
TRBJ2-7,TRBV5-1,TRBD1,.,CASSLVGTADYEQYF,TGCGCCAGCAGCTTGGTGGGGACAGCCGACTACGAGCAGTACTTC
TRBJ1-2,TRBV30,.,.,CALEGKANYGYTF,TGTGCTTTGGAGGGCAAAGCTAACTATGGCTACACCTTC
TRBJ2-1,TRBV4-1,.,once,CASSQDFSRRYNEQFF,TGCGCCAGCAGCCAAGATTTTAGTAGGAGGTACAATGAGCAGTTCTTC
TRBJ2-3,TRBV4-1,TRBD2,.,CASSPSGGLTDTQYF,TGCGCCAGCAGCCCCAGCGGGGGCCTCACAGATACGCAGTATTTT
TRBJ1-2,TRBV28,.,.,CASSSTGSANYGYTF,TGTGCCAGCAGTTCCACAGGGTCGGCTAACTATGGCTACACCTTC
TRBJ2-1,TRBV5-8,.,once,CASSTRVSEQFF,TGTGCCAGCAGCACCAGGGTATCGGAGCAGTTCTTC
TRBJ1-1,TRBV3-1/TRBV3-2,.,.,CASSQSAQGDTEAFF,TGTGCCAGCAGCCAATCAGCCCAGGGCGACACTGAAGCTTTCTTT
TRBJ2-7,TRBV12-5,TRBD2,.,CASGLWASGDQYF,TGTGCTAGTGGTTTATGGGCTAGCGGAGACCAGTACTTC
TRBJ1-6,TRBV14,.,few,CASSPTQGGNSPLHF,TGTGCCAGCAGCCCAACACAGGGTGGGAATTCACCCCTCCACTTT
TRBJ2-7,TRBV7-2,TRBD2,once,CASSLGLAGAYEQYF,TGTGCCAGCAGCTTAGGGCTAGCGGGGGCCTACGAGCAGTACTTC
TRBJ2-3,TRBV27,TRBD2,.,CASSPTKWRLAARRDTQYF,TGTGCCAGCAGTCCCACAAAATGGAGACTAGCGGCCCGTCGGGATACGCAGTATTTT
TRBJ2-4,TRBV9,.,.,CASSRGGNIQYF,TGTGCCAGCTCTCGGGGAGGAAACATTCAGTACTTC
TRBJ1-4,TRBV5-6,.,few,CASSPRGGGIEKLFF,TGTGCCAGCAGCCCGAGGGGGGGAGGAATTGAAAAACTGTTTTTT
TRBJ2-1,TRBV5-1,TRBD2,.,CASRYLAGSSYNEQFF,TGCGCCAGCAGGTACCTAGCGGGATCCTCCTACAATGAGCAGTTCTTC
TRBJ2-2,TRBV9,TRBD2,.,CASSLQVGRADGELFF,TGTGCCAGCAGCCTCCAGGTCGGGAGGGCCGACGGGGAGCTGTTTTTT
TRBJ2-5,TRBV10-1,.,.,CASSEGYFSGETQYF,TGCGCCAGCAGTGAGGGTTACTTTAGCGGAGAGACCCAGTACTTC
TRBJ1-6,TRBV5-1,TRBD1,.,CASSGETGDASPLHF,TGCGCCAGCAGCGGAGAAACAGGGGACGCTTCACCCCTCCACTTT
TRBJ1-1,TRBV28,TRBD1,.,CASTGGGKNTEAFF,TGTGCCAGTACAGGGGGAGGTAAGAACACTGAAGCTTTCTTT
TRBJ2-7,TRBV2,.,once,CASSAGGSRDEQYF,TGTGCCAGCAGTGCCGGCGGGTCTAGGGACGAGCAGTACTTC
TRBJ1-6,TRBV5-1,TRBD1,once,CASSWGDRPRGSPLHF,TGCGCCAGCAGCTGGGGGGACAGGCCCAGGGGATCACCCCTCCACTTT
TRBJ2-1,TRBV30,TRBD1,.,CAWRGTVTYNEQFF,TGTGCCTGGAGGGGGACAGTTACCTACAATGAGCAGTTCTTC
TRBJ2-1,TRBV7-3,TRBD2,.,CASSRDYNNEQFF,TGTGCCAGCAGCCGGGACTACAACAATGAGCAGTTCTTC
TRBJ1-2,TRBV25-1,TRBD1,.,CASSDRDRGLLYGYTF,TGTGCCAGCAGTGATCGAGACAGGGGGCTCCTCTATGGCTACACCTTC